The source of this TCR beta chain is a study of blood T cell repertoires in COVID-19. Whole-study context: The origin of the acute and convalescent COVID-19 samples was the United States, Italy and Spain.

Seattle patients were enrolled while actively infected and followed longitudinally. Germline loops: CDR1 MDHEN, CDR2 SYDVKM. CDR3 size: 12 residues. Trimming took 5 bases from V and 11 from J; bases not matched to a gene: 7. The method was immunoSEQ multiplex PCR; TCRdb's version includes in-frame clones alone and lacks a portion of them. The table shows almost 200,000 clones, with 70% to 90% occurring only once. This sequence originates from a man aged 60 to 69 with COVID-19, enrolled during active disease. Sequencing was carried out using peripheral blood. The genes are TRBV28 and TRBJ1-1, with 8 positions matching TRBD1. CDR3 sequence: CASSLGQGQAFF. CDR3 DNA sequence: TGTGCCAGCAGTCTCGGACAGGGCCAGGCTTTCTTT.